The clone carrying this T cell receptor (beta chain) was seen a few times. The sample is drawn from a study of T-cell memory formation after mild COVID-19. About the research overall: There were largely donor-specific TCR clusters.

This CDR3 contains 15 residues. The V gene's germline CDR1 is SGHTA and CDR2 FQGNSA. V was trimmed by 1 base and J by 2 bases, leaving 11 bases between them. TCRdb re-derived calls from the 5' RACE reads in MiXCR, one entry per CDR3 protein. The table lists under 400,000 distinct CDR3 sequences, around 30% of them singletons, with roughly 14% in the top ten. This sequence joins TRBV7-2 and TRBJ2-5; D is perhaps TRBD2 (7 bases). The sequencing input was PBMCs or a T cell subset sorted from them (not recorded which). This clonotype originated in an adult woman who had mild COVID-19 (a few samples of this study predate the infection). Cell type and time point are not known. CDR3 residues: CASSLEGGFQETQYF. For the CDR3, the DNA is TGTGCCAGCAGCTTAGAGGGGGGGTTTCAAGAGACCCAGTACTTC.